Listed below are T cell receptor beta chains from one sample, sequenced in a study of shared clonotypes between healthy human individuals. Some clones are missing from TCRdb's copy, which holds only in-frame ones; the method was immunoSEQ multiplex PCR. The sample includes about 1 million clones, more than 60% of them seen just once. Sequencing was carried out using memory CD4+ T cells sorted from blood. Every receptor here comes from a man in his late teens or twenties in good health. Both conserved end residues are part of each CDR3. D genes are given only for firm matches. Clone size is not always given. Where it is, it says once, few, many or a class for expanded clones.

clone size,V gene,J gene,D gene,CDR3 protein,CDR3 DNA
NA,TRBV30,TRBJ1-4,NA,CAWIGGGNEKLFF,TGTGCCTGGATCGGAGGGGGGAATGAAAAACTGTTTTTT
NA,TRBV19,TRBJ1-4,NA,CASSRGALGRVNEKLFF,TGTGCCAGTAGTAGGGGGGCTCTCGGAAGAGTTAATGAAAAACTGTTTTTT
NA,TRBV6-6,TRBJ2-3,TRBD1,CASWDRRYTDTQYF,TGTGCCAGTTGGGACAGGAGATACACAGATACGCAGTATTTT
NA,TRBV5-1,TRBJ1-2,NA,CASSLGTEQRYTF,TGCGCCAGCAGCTTGGGGACGGAGCAGCGCTACACCTTC
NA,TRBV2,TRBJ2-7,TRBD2,CASMGTSGSQVQYF,TGTGCCAGCATGGGGACTAGCGGGAGCCAGGTGCAGTACTTC
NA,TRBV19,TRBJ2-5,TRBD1,CASSPQGQGAQETQYF,TGTGCCAGTAGCCCCCAGGGACAGGGGGCGCAGGAGACCCAGTACTTC
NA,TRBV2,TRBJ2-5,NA,CASSEVALATQYF,TGTGCCAGCAGTGAGGTAGCGTTGGCTACCCAGTACTTC
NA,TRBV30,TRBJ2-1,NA,CAWRGHNEQFF,TGTGCCTGGAGAGGGCACAATGAGCAGTTCTTC
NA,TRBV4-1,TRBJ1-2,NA,CASSATGGAGGYTF,TGCGCCAGCAGCGCAACCGGGGGGGCGGGTGGCTACACCTTC
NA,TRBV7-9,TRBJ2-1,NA,CASSLGLNRNEQFF,TGTGCCAGCAGCTTAGGCCTCAATCGCAATGAGCAGTTCTTC
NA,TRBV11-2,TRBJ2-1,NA,CASSSARRVYNEQFF,TGTGCCAGCAGCTCTGCACGCAGAGTCTACAATGAGCAGTTCTTC
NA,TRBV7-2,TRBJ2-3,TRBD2,CASSLVGTSGMADTQYF,TGTGCCAGCAGCTTAGTCGGAACTAGCGGAATGGCAGATACGCAGTATTTT
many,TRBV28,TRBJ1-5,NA,CASSSPRPQHF,TGTGCCAGCAGTTCCCCCCGGCCCCAGCATTTT
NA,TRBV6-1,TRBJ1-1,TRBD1,CASSETTGVVMNTEAFF,TGTGCCAGCAGTGAAACTACAGGGGTGGTCATGAACACTGAAGCTTTCTTT
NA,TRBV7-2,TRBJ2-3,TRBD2,CASSQRGGTDTQYF,TGTGCCAGCAGCCAGCGGGGGGGCACAGATACGCAGTATTTT
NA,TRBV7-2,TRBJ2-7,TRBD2,CASSSAGTSYEQYF,TGTGCCAGCAGCTCAGCGGGAACCTCCTACGAGCAGTACTTC
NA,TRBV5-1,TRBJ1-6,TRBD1,CASSYDRGDSPLHF,TGCGCCAGCAGCTATGACAGGGGCGATTCACCCCTCCACTTT
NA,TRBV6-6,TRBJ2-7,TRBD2,CASSYSTSGAYEQYF,TGTGCCAGCAGTTACTCGACTAGCGGGGCCTACGAGCAGTACTTC
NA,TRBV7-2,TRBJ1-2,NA,CASSLPGGNGYTF,TGTGCCAGCAGCTTACCTGGGGGGAATGGCTACACCTTC
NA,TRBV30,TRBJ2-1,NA,CAWSVNSGNEQFF,TGTGCCTGGAGTGTCAATAGCGGCAATGAGCAGTTCTTC
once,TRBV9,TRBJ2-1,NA,CASSASERYNEQFF,TGTGCCAGCAGCGCTAGCGAGCGCTACAATGAGCAGTTCTTC
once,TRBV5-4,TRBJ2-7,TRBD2,CASSLPSGMVHEQYF,TGTGCCAGCAGCTTACCTAGCGGGATGGTCCACGAGCAGTACTTC
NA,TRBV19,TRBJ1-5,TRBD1,CASSPLTGGRNQPQHF,TGTGCCAGTAGTCCGTTGACAGGGGGCCGGAATCAGCCCCAGCATTTT
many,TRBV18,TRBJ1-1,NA,CASSPPGVWDTEAFF,TGTGCCAGCTCACCACCGGGCGTGTGGGACACTGAAGCTTTCTTT
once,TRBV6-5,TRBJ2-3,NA,CASRPTLNTDTQYF,TGTGCCAGCAGACCAACATTGAACACAGATACGCAGTATTTT
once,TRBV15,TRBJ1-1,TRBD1,CATSSRPGGKTEAFF,TGTGCCACCAGTAGTAGGCCAGGGGGTAAAACTGAAGCTTTCTTT
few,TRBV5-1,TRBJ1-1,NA,CASSFEMNTEAFF,TGCGCCAGCAGCTTTGAGATGAACACTGAAGCTTTCTTT
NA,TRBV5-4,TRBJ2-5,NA,CASSLAAHQETQYF,TGTGCCAGCAGCTTGGCTGCCCACCAAGAGACCCAGTACTTC
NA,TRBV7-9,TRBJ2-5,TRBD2,CASSLSGGAQETQYF,TGTGCCAGCAGCCTGAGCGGGGGGGCCCAAGAGACCCAGTACTTC
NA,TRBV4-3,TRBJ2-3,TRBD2,CASSQVGLAGGAFGDTQYF,TGCGCCAGCAGCCAAGTGGGACTAGCGGGAGGGGCATTCGGAGATACGCAGTATTTT
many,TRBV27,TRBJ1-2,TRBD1,CASRTGGAVLYGYTF,TGTGCCAGCAGGACAGGGGGTGCCGTCCTCTATGGCTACACCTTC
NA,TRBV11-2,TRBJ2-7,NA,CASSFLKAPPGTRTYEQYF,TGTGCCAGCAGCTTCCTCAAGGCCCCCCCCGGGACACGGACCTACGAGCAGTACTTC
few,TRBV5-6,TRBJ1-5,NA,CASSSRTGFNQPQHF,TGTGCCAGCAGCAGCCGAACAGGGTTCAATCAGCCCCAGCATTTT
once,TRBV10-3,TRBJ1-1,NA,CAISPGGGNTEAFF,TGTGCCATCAGTCCCGGGGGAGGGAACACTGAAGCTTTCTTT
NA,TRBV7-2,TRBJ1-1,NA,CASSHTQNTEAFF,TGTGCCAGCAGCCATACACAGAACACTGAAGCTTTCTTT
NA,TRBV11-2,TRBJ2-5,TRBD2,CASSFDPSGSGETQYF,TGTGCCAGCAGCTTCGACCCTAGCGGGAGTGGGGAGACCCAGTACTTC
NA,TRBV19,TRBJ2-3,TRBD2,CASSIRSGVAGDTQYF,TGTGCCAGTAGTATTCGTAGCGGGGTGGCGGGAGATACGCAGTATTTT
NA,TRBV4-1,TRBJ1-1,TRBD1,CASSRPGQGVTEAFF,TGCGCCAGCAGCCGCCCGGGACAGGGTGTCACTGAAGCTTTCTTT